This T cell receptor beta chain was obtained from a study of response to subunit inactivated influenza vaccine. This clonotype was observed a few times. From the RT-PCR reads, TCRdb called clonotypes with MiXCR, one entry per CDR3 protein. This sample carries roughly 500,000 distinct CDR3 sequences, 25% of them seen once, and the ten largest clones take approximately 2%. The CDR3 runs 15 residues. Trimming took off 3 bases at V and 0 bases at J, with 9 bases between the two ends. The receptor was isolated from a man in his forties or fifties who received an inactivated influenza vaccine. Specimen: CD4+ T cells sorted from PBMCs, collected about 5 days after vaccination. This rearrangement joins TRBV12-3 or TRBV12-4 to TRBJ1-3, with D hard to call. As DNA, the CDR3 is TGTGCCAGCAGTTTGGCACCTCACTCTGGAAACACCATATATTTT. It codes for CASSLAPHSGNTIYF.